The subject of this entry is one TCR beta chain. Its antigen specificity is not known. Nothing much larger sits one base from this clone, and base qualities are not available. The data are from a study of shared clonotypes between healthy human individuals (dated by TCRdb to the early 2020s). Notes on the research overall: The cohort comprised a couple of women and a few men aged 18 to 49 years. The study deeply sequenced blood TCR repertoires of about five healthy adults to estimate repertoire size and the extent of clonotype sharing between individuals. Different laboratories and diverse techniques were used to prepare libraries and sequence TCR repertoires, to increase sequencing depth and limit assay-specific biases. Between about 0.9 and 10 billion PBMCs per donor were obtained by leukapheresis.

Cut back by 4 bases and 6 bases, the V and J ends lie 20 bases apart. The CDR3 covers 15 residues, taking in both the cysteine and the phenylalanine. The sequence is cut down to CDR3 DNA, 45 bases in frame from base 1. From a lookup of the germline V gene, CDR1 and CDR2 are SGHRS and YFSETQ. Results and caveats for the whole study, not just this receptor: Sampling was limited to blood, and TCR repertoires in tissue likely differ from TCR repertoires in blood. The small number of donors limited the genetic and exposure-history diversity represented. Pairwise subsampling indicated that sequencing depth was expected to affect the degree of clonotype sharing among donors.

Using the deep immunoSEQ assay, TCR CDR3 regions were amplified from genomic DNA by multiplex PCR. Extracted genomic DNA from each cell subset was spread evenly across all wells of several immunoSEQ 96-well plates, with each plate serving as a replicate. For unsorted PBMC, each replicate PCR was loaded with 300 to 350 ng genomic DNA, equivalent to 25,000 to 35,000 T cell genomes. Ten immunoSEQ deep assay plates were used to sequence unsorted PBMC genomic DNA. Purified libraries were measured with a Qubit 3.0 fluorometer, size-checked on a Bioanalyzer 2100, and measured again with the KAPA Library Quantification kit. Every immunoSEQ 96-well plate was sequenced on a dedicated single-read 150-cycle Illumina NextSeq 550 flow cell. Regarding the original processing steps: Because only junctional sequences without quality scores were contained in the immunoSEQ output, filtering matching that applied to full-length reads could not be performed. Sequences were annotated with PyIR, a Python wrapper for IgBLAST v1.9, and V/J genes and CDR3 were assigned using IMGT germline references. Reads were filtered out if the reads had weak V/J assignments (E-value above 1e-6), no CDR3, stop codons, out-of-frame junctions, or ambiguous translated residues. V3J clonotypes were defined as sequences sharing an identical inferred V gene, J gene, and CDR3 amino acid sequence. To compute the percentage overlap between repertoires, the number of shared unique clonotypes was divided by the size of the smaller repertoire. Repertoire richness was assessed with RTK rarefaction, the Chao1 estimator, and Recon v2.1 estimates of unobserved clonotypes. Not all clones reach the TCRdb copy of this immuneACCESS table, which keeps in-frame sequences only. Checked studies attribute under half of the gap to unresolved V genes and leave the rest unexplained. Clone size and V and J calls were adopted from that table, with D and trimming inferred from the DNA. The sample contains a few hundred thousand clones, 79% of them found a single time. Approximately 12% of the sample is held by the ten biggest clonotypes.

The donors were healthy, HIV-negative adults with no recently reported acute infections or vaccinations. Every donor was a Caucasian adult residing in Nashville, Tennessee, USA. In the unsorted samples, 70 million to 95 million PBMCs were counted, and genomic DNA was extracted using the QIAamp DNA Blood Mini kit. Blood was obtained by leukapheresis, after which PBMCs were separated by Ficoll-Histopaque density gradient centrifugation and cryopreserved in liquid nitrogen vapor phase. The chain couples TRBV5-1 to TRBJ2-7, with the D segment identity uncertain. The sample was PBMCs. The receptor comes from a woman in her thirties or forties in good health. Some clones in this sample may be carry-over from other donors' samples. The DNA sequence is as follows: TGCGCCAGCAGCGAGAGGACGGCCACTGGTGGCGAGCAGTACTTC. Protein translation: CASSERTATGGEQYF.